This is a list of T cell receptor beta chains from one sample in a study of T cell responses to AZD1222 COVID-19 vaccine. Here immunoSEQ multiplex PCR was the method, and the copy in TCRdb shows in-frame clones only, minus some. This table holds roughly 120,000 clones, 89% found once. Sequencing used peripheral blood, obtained on day 0 of AZD1222 vaccination. Source of these receptors: an adult in good health. Both conserved end residues are part of each CDR3. D genes are given only for firm matches. Clone size, where shown, is once, few, many, or a class for clones that have expanded.

j_call clone_size d_call v_call cdr3_nt cdr3_aa
TRBJ1-6 - - TRBV27 TGTGCCAGCAGTTTACAGGGGCACTCCTATAATTCACCCCTCCACTTT CASSLQGHSYNSPLHF
TRBJ2-3 once - TRBV5-4 TGTGCCAGCAGTATGTTCGGAACAGATACGCAGTATTTT CASSMFGTDTQYF
TRBJ2-1 - - TRBV6-2/TRBV6-3 TGTGCCAGCAGTCCGGACTTATACAATGAGCAGTTCTTC CASSPDLYNEQFF
TRBJ2-7 - - TRBV4-2 TGTGCCAGCAGCCAAGTCCTATGGGACGAGCAGTACTTC CASSQVLWDEQYF
TRBJ1-3 - - TRBV11-2 TGTGCCAGCAGCTTACCGGGTGGTGACGGCTCTGGAAACACCATATATTTT CASSLPGGDGSGNTIYF
TRBJ1-1 - - TRBV6-5 TGTGCCAGCAGACAGGGAGTGGGAGCTTTCTTT CASRQGVGAFF
TRBJ2-1 - TRBD2 TRBV4-1 TGCGCCAGCAGCCAGTCTAGCGGGAGAATATATGAGCAGTTCTTC CASSQSSGRIYEQFF
TRBJ2-1 - - TRBV2 TGTGCCAGCAGTGACGCTCGGGATGAGCAGTTCTTC CASSDARDEQFF
TRBJ2-5 - - TRBV18 TGTGCCAGCTCACCCCGGGCCCAGGGAGAGACCCAGTACTTC CASSPRAQGETQYF
TRBJ1-2 - - TRBV5-3 TGTGCCAGAAGCTTGGACAGGGAAAACGGCTACACCTTC CARSLDRENGYTF
TRBJ2-1 - TRBD2 TRBV4-1 TGCGCCAGCAGGACACTTTTCGGGAGGGGCTCCTACAATGAGCAGTTCTTC CASRTLFGRGSYNEQFF
TRBJ1-2 - TRBD1 TRBV29-1 TGCACCGTGAATCCAGGGGGCTATGGCTACACCTTC CTVNPGGYGYTF
TRBJ2-1 - TRBD2 TRBV5-1 TGCGCCAGCAGCTTGAATCCGCGGGAGCCATACAATGAGCAGTTCTTC CASSLNPREPYNEQFF
TRBJ1-5 - - TRBV7-4 TGTGCCAGCAGCCCCTGGGGGTGGGGGGCATCTCAGCCCCAGCATTTT CASSPWGWGASQPQHF
TRBJ1-6 - - TRBV21-1 TGTGCCGAGGGGGGACGGGGAGACTCACCCCTCCACTTT CAEGGRGDSPLHF
TRBJ1-5 once - TRBV18 TGTGCCAGCTCACCCCTCGGGACAACGAATCAGCCCCAGCATTTT CASSPLGTTNQPQHF
TRBJ2-6 - - TRBV11-2 TGTGCCAGCAGCCATGTGGGGAACTCTGGGGCCAACGTCCTGACTTTC CASSHVGNSGANVLTF
TRBJ1-1 - - TRBV5-1 TGCGCCAGCAGCTTGCGGGGGGTTGGAGCCGGGAACACTGAAGCTTTCTTT CASSLRGVGAGNTEAFF
TRBJ1-1 - TRBD1 TRBV5-4 TGTGCCAGCAGCTTTCATCCCGGGACAGGGAGGACTGAAGCTTTCTTT CASSFHPGTGRTEAFF
TRBJ2-7 once TRBD1 TRBV18 TGTGCCAGCTCACCTGATTCGGACAGGGCGAGCAACGAGCAGTACTTC CASSPDSDRASNEQYF
TRBJ2-1 - - TRBV5-5 TGTGCCAGCAGCTTGTGGTTGGCAGGCTCCTACAATGAGCAGTTCTTC CASSLWLAGSYNEQFF
TRBJ1-1 once - TRBV9 TGTGCCAGCAGCGCAGGGACTATGAACACTGAAGCTTTCTTT CASSAGTMNTEAFF
TRBJ2-5 few - TRBV7-9 TGTGCCAGCAGCTTAATGGATACAGAGACCCAGTACTTC CASSLMDTETQYF
TRBJ2-7 - - TRBV6-2/TRBV6-3 TGTGCCAGCAGTTACGATACAGGGCCGACAAGAGAGCAGTACTTC CASSYDTGPTREQYF
TRBJ2-7 - - TRBV5-4 TGTGCCGGTCAGGCGTGGGGGTCCTACGAGCAGTACTTC CAGQAWGSYEQYF
TRBJ1-4 - - TRBV7-2 TGTGCCAGCAGCAACAGGAATGAGGAAAAACTGTTTTTT CASSNRNEEKLFF
TRBJ2-2 - - TRBV4-1 TGCGCCAGCAGCCAAGTAGGACAGCCGAACACCGGGGAGCTGTTTTTT CASSQVGQPNTGELFF
TRBJ2-5 - TRBD1 TRBV29-1 TGCAGCGTAGACAGGGAAATCCAAGAGACCCAGTACTTC CSVDREIQETQYF
TRBJ2-3 once TRBD1 TRBV6-6 TGTGCCAGCAGTTATGGGACAGGAGTATCGGGTACGCAGTATTTT CASSYGTGVSGTQYF
TRBJ2-7 few - TRBV4-1 TGCGCCAGCAGCCAAGGGGACCGCCCCTACGAGCAGTACTTC CASSQGDRPYEQYF
TRBJ1-1 - - TRBV10-3 TGTGCCATCAGCGAAGACAAGAGTCCAGCTTTCTTT CAISEDKSPAFF
TRBJ1-4 - - TRBV25-1 TGTGCCAGCAGTGACGTCGGGACGTACAATGAAAAACTGTTTTTT CASSDVGTYNEKLFF
TRBJ2-5 - - TRBV9 TGTGCCAGCAGCGTAGTGTCAGGCCAAGAGACCCAGTACTTC CASSVVSGQETQYF
TRBJ1-2 - - TRBV11-2 TGTGCCAGCAGCTTAGTCCCAGGGGAATATGGCTACACCTTC CASSLVPGEYGYTF
TRBJ1-4 - TRBD1 TRBV18 TGTGCCAGCTCAATACAGGGGGTCCCCGATGAAAAACTGTTTTTT CASSIQGVPDEKLFF
TRBJ1-2 - - TRBV6-1 TGTGCCAGCAGTGAAGCCCCGAGGCAGTCCCCTAACTATGGCTACACCTTC CASSEAPRQSPNYGYTF
TRBJ1-2 - TRBD1 TRBV19 TGTGCCAGTAGTAGGACCGCCGGGACAGGGGAGGACTATGGCTACACCTTC CASSRTAGTGEDYGYTF
TRBJ1-3 - - TRBV6-6 TGTGCCAGCAGGCCCTCGGGACAACTCTCTGGAAACACCATATATTTT CASRPSGQLSGNTIYF
TRBJ2-7 - - TRBV4-1 TGCGCCAGCAGCCAAGCCCAGGGCTACTCCACCTACGAGCAGTACTTC CASSQAQGYSTYEQYF
TRBJ2-2 once TRBD2 TRBV19 TGTGCCAGTACCCCAGGACTAGCGGGGGGCACGAACACCGGGGAGCTGTTTTTT CASTPGLAGGTNTGELFF
TRBJ1-6 once - TRBV6-1 TGTGCCAGCAGTGAAACGGATAATTCACCCCTCCACTTT CASSETDNSPLHF
TRBJ1-5 - - TRBV30 TGTGCCTGGAGTGGAAACAGCCTCTATCAGCCCCAGCATTTT CAWSGNSLYQPQHF
TRBJ2-6 - TRBD2 TRBV11-2 TGTGCCAGCAGCCCTCGGGGGGGGGAAGGGGGCTCTGGGGCCAACGTCCTGACTTTC CASSPRGGEGGSGANVLTF
TRBJ1-2 - - TRBV10-1 TGCGCCAGCAGGGGGCGAGGTTGGTATGGCTACACCTTC CASRGRGWYGYTF
TRBJ1-2 - - TRBV25-1 TGTGCCAGCAGTGAATATACAGCTAACTATGGCTACACCTTC CASSEYTANYGYTF